The present entry profiles one T cell receptor (beta chain) with its context. There is no known antigen for this receptor. Per-base quality was not reported, and no clone a single base away is much larger than it. The data derive from a study of T cell responses to AZD1222 COVID-19 vaccine (dated by TCRdb to 2020 to 2023). The study in broad terms: AZD1222 recipients whose second dose came at about 4 weeks and those whose second dose came at about 12 weeks were combined into one group, since spike-specific TCR depth and breadth did not differ between the two schedules. TCR sequencing covered approximately 230 trial participants: approximately 200 given two doses of AZD1222 and about 26 given two doses of MenACWY control vaccine. Trial participants were enrolled by age into subgroups of 18-55, 56-69 and 70-plus years, and around 150, 28 and 57 TCR-sequenced participants, respectively, were included in these subgroups. Results the study describes overall, beyond this receptor: CD4 TCRs associated with the vaccine covered the entire spike protein, and the dominant responses were in regions 160-218 and 743-854. Reportedly, close to half of the unique spike-specific TCRs recognized epitopes lying outside the regions that are mutated in the B.1.351 and B.1.1.7 variants. A significant rise in spike-specific TCR breadth and depth was observed after two AZD1222 doses relative to day 0 and relative to MenACWY recipients. No day 14 peak-response samples were available, so repertoires were characterized only after the peak T cell response. Conclusions about previously exposed vaccinees are limited because only five or six AZD1222 recipients were SARS-CoV-2 seropositive at baseline. In the small 56-69-year group, the increase in depth fell short of significance, most likely because of low power. Participants were mostly white British and included more females than males, and it was suggested by the authors that clonal diversity may have been underestimated.

The CDR3 regions of human TCRbeta chains were analyzed by immunosequencing. As for the authors' bioinformatics: Repertoire TCRs were checked for matches against a reference library of SARS-CoV-2-specific TCRs that had been generated using the MIRA antigen-specificity platform. Breadth was defined as the fraction of unique TCRs that were SARS-CoV-2-associated. Depth was defined as the fraction of total T cells that were SARS-CoV-2-associated. Using the MIRA data, each spike-specific TCR was assigned both to the spike region to which the TCR was reactive and to a CD4 or CD8 class. Log10-transformed breadth and depth values were compared by one-way ANOVA with Sidak's multiple comparisons tests. Entries here come from immuneACCESS through TCRdb and include only in-frame sequences with V and J called. Some clones fail to appear in such tables; in the studies checked, an unresolved V gene covers under half of the shortfall, and the cause of the remainder is unknown. For V, J and clone size, that table is used; D and trimming come from the DNA. This sample has fewer than 150,000 clones in its table, and roughly 88% of those were observed once. The ten top clones hold around 6% of the sample.

In the paper's terms, the time point label means: baseline before first vaccination. Samples from vaccinated people were obtained from the UK trials COV001 and COV002, which included a single-blind randomized controlled phase 2/3 trial of AZD1222 (ChAdOx1 nCoV-19) in healthy adults. Trial participant PBMC samples were collected at day 0 and day 28 after the second dose for TCRbeta chain sequencing. V is clipped by 1 base and J by 2 bases, and the sequence between their germline boundaries is 12 bases long. According to the germline V gene (reference sequence), CDR1 reads LGHDT and CDR2 reads YNNKEL. The CDR3 has 15 amino acids, counting the end cysteine and phenylalanine. The read is trimmed to its CDR3 DNA, 45 bases read in frame from base 1.

This sequence uses TRBV3-1 (or the pseudogene TRBV3-2) and TRBJ2-7; there is no confident call for the D gene. This clonotype was obtained from an adult in good health. This sample comprised peripheral blood, obtained on day 0 of AZD1222 vaccination. The CDR3 region reads CASSQVGRFTYEQYF. The DNA is TGTGCCAGCAGCCAAGTAGGCAGGTTTACCTACGAGCAGTACTTC.